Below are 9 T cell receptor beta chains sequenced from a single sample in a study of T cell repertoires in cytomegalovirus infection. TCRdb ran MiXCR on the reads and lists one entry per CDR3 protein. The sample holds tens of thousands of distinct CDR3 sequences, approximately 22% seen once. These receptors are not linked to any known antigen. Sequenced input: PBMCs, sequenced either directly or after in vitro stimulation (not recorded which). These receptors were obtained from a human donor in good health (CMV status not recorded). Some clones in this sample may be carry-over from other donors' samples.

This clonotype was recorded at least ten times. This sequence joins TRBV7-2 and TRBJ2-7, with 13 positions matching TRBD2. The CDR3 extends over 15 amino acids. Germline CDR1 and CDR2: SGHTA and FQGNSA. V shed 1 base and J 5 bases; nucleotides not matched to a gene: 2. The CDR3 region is CASSLVGTSGNEQYV. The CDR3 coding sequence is TGTGCCAGCAGCTTAGTCGGGACTAGCGGGAACGAGCAGTACGTC.

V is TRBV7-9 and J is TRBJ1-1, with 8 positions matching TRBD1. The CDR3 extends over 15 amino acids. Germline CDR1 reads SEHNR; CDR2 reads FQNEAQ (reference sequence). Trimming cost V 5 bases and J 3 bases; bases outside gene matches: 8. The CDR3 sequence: CASSPRTGWDTEAFF. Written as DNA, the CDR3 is TGTGCCAGCAGCCCAAGGACAGGGTGGGACACTGAAGCTTTCTTT.

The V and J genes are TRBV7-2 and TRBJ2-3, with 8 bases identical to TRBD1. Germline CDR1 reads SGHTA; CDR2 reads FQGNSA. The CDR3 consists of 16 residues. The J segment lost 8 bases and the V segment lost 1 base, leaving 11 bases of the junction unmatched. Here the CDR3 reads CASSLGTGRLEGTQYF. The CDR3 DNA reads TGTGCCAGCAGCTTAGGGACAGGGAGGTTAGAGGGTACGCAGTATTTT.

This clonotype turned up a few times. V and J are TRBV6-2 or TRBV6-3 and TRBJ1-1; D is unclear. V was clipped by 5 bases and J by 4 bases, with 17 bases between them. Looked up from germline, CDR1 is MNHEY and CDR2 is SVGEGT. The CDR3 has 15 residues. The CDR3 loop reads CASSQMIFTSTEAFF. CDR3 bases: TGTGCCAGCAGTCAAATGATATTTACCTCCACTGAAGCTTTCTTT.

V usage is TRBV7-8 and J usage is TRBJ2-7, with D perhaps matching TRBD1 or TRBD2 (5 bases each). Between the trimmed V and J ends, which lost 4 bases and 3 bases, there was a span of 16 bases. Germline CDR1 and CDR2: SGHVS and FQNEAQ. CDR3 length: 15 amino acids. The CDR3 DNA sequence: TGTGCCAGCAGCTCTCGGGGCCCCTCCCTCTACGAGCAGTACTTC. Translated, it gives CASSSRGPSLYEQYF. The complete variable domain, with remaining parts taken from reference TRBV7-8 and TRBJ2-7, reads GAGVSQSPRYKVAKRGQDVALRCDPISGHVSLFWYQQALGQGPEFLTYFQNEAQLDKSGLPSDRFFAERPEGSVSTLKIQRTQQEDSAVYLCASSSRGPSLYEQYFGPGTRLTVT.

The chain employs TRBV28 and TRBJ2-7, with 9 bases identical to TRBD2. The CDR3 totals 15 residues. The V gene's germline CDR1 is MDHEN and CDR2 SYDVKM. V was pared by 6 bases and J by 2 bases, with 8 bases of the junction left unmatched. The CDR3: CASSFPLAGTYEQYF. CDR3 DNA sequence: TGTGCCAGCAGCTTTCCCCTAGCGGGGACCTACGAGCAGTACTTC.

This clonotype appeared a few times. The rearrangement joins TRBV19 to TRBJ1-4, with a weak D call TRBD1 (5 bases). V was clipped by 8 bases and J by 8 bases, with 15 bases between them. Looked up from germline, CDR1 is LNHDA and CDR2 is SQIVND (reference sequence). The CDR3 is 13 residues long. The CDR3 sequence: CASGAGAGEKLFF. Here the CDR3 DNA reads TGTGCCAGTGGGGCTGGGGCCGGCGAAAAACTGTTTTTT.

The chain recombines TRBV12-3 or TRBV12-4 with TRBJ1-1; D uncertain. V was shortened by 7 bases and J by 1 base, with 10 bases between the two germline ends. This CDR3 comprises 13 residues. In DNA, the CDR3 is TGTGCCAGCATCACTGAAGGGAACACTGAAGCTTTCTTT. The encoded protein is CASITEGNTEAFF.

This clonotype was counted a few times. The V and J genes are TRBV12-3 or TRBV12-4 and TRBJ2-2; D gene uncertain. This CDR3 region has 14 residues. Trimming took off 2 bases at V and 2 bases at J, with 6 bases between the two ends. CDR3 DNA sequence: TGTGCCAGCAGTTTAAGGATAAACACCGGGGAGCTGTTTTTT. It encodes CASSLRINTGELFF.